These 21 T cell receptor beta chains originate from one sample sequenced in a study of shared clonotypes between healthy human individuals. Profiled with immunoSEQ multiplex PCR; TCRdb holds only in-frame clones, not every one. The data contain about 2 million clones, 85% to 95% of them singletons. The source material was naive CD4+ T cells sorted from blood. Subset defined: CD45RA+ positively selected. Receptors originate from a young man in good health.

This chain uses TRBV18 with TRBJ1-1; perhaps TRBD1 as D (6 bases). The CDR3 is 15 amino acids. Germline lookup yields CDR1 KGHSH and CDR2 LQKENI. V was pared by 3 bases and J by 3 bases, with 14 bases between. CDR3 bases: TGTGCCAGCTCACCTTCAAATGGGGGGCACACTGAAGCTTTCTTT. It codes for CASSPSNGGHTEAFF.

The rearrangement joins TRBV5-5 to TRBJ2-1; 8 bases agree with TRBD1. CDR1 and CDR2 from the germline V gene are SGHKS and YYEKEE (reference sequence). The CDR3 consists of 15 residues. J was trimmed by 2 bases and V by 4 bases; bases with no gene match: 5. The chain's CDR3 is CASSPSTGAYNEQFF. CDR3 DNA sequence: TGTGCCAGCAGCCCTTCGACAGGGGCCTACAATGAGCAGTTCTTC.

The chain couples TRBV15 to TRBJ1-5; D gene ambiguous. CDR1 and CDR2 from the germline V gene are LNHNV and YYDKDF (reference sequence). V lost 0 bases to trimming and J lost 3 bases, with 3 bases between them. The CDR3 is 13 amino acids. CDR3 protein: CATSRDYNQPQHF. The CDR3 nucleotides are TGTGCCACCAGCAGAGATTACAATCAGCCCCAGCATTTT.

The table lists this clone with a few counts. The V gene is TRBV6-1, the J gene TRBJ2-1; D is undetermined. V shed 0 bases and J shed 2 bases, with 14 bases lying between them. Germline V gives CDR1 MNHNS, CDR2 SASEGT. The CDR3 is 17 residues long. CDR3 region: CASSEAGPLSAYNEQFF. CDR3 DNA: TGTGCCAGCAGTGAAGCGGGCCCACTCAGTGCCTACAATGAGCAGTTCTTC.

The gene calls are TRBV5-1 and TRBJ1-5; no definite D call. The length of the CDR3 is 16 residues. Germline CDR1 reads SGHRS; CDR2 reads YFSETQ. Trimming took off 4 bases at V and 0 bases at J, with 14 bases between the two ends. Here the CDR3 DNA reads TGCGCCAGCAGCCCGGAGGCCGGGAGTAGCAATCAGCCCCAGCATTTT. It translates to CASSPEAGSSNQPQHF.

V is TRBV10-2 and J is TRBJ2-7; weak D call: TRBD1 (6 bases). Trimming shortened V by 8 bases and J by 5 bases, and 19 bases separated the two germline ends. Germline CDR1 is WSHSY and CDR2 is SAAADI. CDR3 size: 14 residues. The chain's CDR3 is CASGGRGQVHEQYF. The CDR3 coding sequence is TGCGCCAGCGGGGGCAGGGGACAAGTCCACGAGCAGTACTTC.

J is TRBJ2-7 and V is TRBV18; 8 nucleotides agree with TRBD2. Germline loops: CDR1 KGHSH, CDR2 LQKENI. The CDR3 has 19 amino acids. V lost 2 bases and J lost 5; bases outside the gene matches: 20. The CDR3 nucleotides are TGTGCCAGCTCACCAATCGGGGGTAGCGGGGACGCAAGGGTGGACGAGCAGTACTTC. This encodes CASSPIGGSGDARVDEQYF.

This chain links TRBV12-5 with TRBJ2-5; D gene ambiguous. V lost 5 bases and J 7 bases, leaving 14 bases between the germline ends. The germline V gene encodes CDR1 LGHNT and CDR2 FRNRAP. The CDR3 sequence is 13 residues long. This CDR3 is CASGPTSVGTQYF. The CDR3 DNA reads as TGTGCTAGTGGTCCGACGTCCGTGGGGACCCAGTACTTC.

The genes are TRBV5-1 and TRBJ2-4; D uncertain. The V gene lost 3 bases and the J gene lost 0 bases, with 13 bases spanning the gap. The CDR3 runs 16 residues. Per germline, CDR1 SGHRS and CDR2 YFSETQ. The chain's CDR3 is CASSSQSSLAKNIQYF. The CDR3 region has the DNA TGCGCCAGCAGCTCTCAGAGTTCCCTAGCCAAAAACATTCAGTACTTC.

The CDR3: CSARITRGQGEAFF. CDR3 DNA sequence: TGCAGCGCTAGAATAACCAGGGGGCAGGGTGAAGCTTTCTTT. This chain joins TRBV29-1 and TRBJ1-1, with 8 bases identical to TRBD1. The junction had 14 bases not matched to a gene; V was cut back by 7 bases and J by 7 bases. The CDR3 has 14 amino acids. CDR1 SQVTM and CDR2 ANQGSEA come from the germline V gene.

The gene calls are TRBV10-3 and TRBJ2-7, with D unresolved. The V end was cut by 0 bases, the J end by 6 bases, with 6 bases between. The CDR3 runs to 12 residues. Germline V lookup: CDR1 ENHRY, CDR2 SYGVKD. The CDR3 nucleotides are TGTGCCATCAGTGAGTCTAGCTTCGAGCAGTACTTC. Translating it yields CAISESSFEQYF.

The V call is TRBV4-3, the J call TRBJ1-6; TRBD1 aligns across 7 bases. The V gene end was trimmed by 4 bases and the J gene end by 5 bases; junction bases not matched to a gene: 5. The germline CDR1 and CDR2 sequences are LGHNA and YSLEER. The CDR3 loop spans 15 amino acids. The CDR3 nucleotides read TGCGCCAGCAGCCGGGACAGAACTAATAATTCACCCCTCCACTTT. Amino acids: CASSRDRTNNSPLHF.

This chain uses TRBV7-9 with TRBJ1-3; D remains unclear. This CDR3 has 14 amino acids. CDR1 and CDR2 (germline): SEHNR, FQNEAQ (reference sequence). Trimming took 6 bases from V and 0 from J, leaving 9 bases between them. The CDR3 DNA sequence: TGTGCCAGCAGATTTTTGAGCTCTGGAAACACCATATATTTT. Amino acid sequence: CASRFLSSGNTIYF.

V and J are TRBV19 and TRBJ1-1; D call uncertain. Germline values: CDR1 LNHDA, CDR2 SQIVND (reference sequence). The CDR3 is made up of 13 amino acids. With 6 bases removed from V and 4 bases from J, the gap between germline ends came to 12 bases. This CDR3 is CASRYRVSTEAFF. CDR3 nucleotide sequence: TGTGCCAGTAGATACCGGGTGTCCACTGAAGCTTTCTTT. Full variable domain (outside the CDR3, taken from reference TRBV19 and TRBJ1-1): DGGITQSPKYLFRKEGQNVTLSCEQNLNHDAMYWYRQDPGQGLRLIYYSQIVNDFQKGDIAEGYSVSREKKESFPLTVTSAQKNPTAFYLCASRYRVSTEAFFGQGTRLTVV.

The V and J genes are TRBV18 and TRBJ1-1; D call uncertain. There are 13 residues in the CDR3. Germline V gives CDR1 KGHSH, CDR2 LQKENI. V was trimmed by 4 bases and J by 4 bases, leaving 10 bases between them. The CDR3 DNA is TGTGCCAGCTCACGGACGGGGAGCACTGAAGCTTTCTTT. Its translation is CASSRTGSTEAFF.

Concerning this clone itself: Different DNA sequences within this sample yield the same CDR3. The gene calls are TRBV7-9 and TRBJ1-4, with TRBD1 matching 9 bases. Germline CDR1 and CDR2: SEHNR and FQNEAQ (reference sequence). Trimming cost V 5 bases and J 3 bases; bases outside gene matches: 1. The CDR3 sequence is 14 residues long. The CDR3 DNA reads TGTGCCAGCAGCAGGGACAGGGCTAATGAAAAACTGTTTTTT. Residues: CASSRDRANEKLFF.

The gene calls are TRBV5-1 and TRBJ2-1, with TRBD2 matching over 13 bases. The CDR3 length is 19 residues. Germline CDR1 SGHRS, CDR2 YFSETQ. Germline trimming cut 4 bases from V and 8 bases from J; bases unmatched to any gene: 18. CDR3 region: CASSGPGSPGTSGTYEQFF. In DNA form, the CDR3 reads TGCGCCAGCAGCGGACCCGGGAGCCCGGGGACTAGCGGGACATATGAGCAGTTCTTC.

The chain links TRBV6-6 to TRBJ2-7; D is uncertain. V was shortened by 2 bases and J by 2 bases, with 4 bases between the two germline ends. CDR1 and CDR2 (germline): MNHNY, SVGAGI (reference sequence). The CDR3 covers 12 residues. The CDR3 bases are TGTGCCAGCAGTTACCGGCCCTACGAGCAGTACTTC. It codes for CASSYRPYEQYF.

This chain uses TRBV6-5 with TRBJ2-7, with D perhaps TRBD2 (6 bases). The germline V and J ends were trimmed by 7 bases and 5 bases, with 18 bases remaining between them. The CDR3 extends over 14 amino acids. From germline, CDR1 is MNHEY and CDR2 SVGAGI. As DNA, the CDR3 is TGTGCCAGCAAAAGAGGGGACTCGACACACGAGCAGTACTTC. This codes for CASKRGDSTHEQYF.

This chain links TRBV2 with TRBJ1-6; D ambiguous. The V end lost 2 bases, the J end lost 4 bases, and 3 bases lay between the germline ends. CDR3 length: 13 amino acids. The germline CDR1 and CDR2 sequences are SNHLY and FYNNEI. Here the CDR3 reads CASSEYYNSPLHF. The CDR3 DNA sequence: TGTGCCAGCAGTGAATATTATAATTCACCCCTCCACTTT.

This chain joins TRBV29-1 and TRBJ1-1; D possibly corresponds to TRBD1 (6 bases). Germline CDR1 is SQVTM and CDR2 is ANQGSEA. The CDR3 is made up of 13 amino acids. V was trimmed by 6 bases and J by 1 base, leaving 12 bases between them. The CDR3 DNA follows: TGCAGCGTCATACAGGGCCCGAACACTGAAGCTTTCTTT. Translation gives CSVIQGPNTEAFF. Full variable domain (remainder filled in from reference TRBV29-1 and TRBJ1-1): SAVISQKPSRDICQRGTSLTIQCQVDSQVTMMFWYRQQPGQSLTLIATANQGSEATYESGFVIDKFPISRPNLTFSTLTVSNMSPEDSSIYLCSVIQGPNTEAFFGQGTRLTVV.